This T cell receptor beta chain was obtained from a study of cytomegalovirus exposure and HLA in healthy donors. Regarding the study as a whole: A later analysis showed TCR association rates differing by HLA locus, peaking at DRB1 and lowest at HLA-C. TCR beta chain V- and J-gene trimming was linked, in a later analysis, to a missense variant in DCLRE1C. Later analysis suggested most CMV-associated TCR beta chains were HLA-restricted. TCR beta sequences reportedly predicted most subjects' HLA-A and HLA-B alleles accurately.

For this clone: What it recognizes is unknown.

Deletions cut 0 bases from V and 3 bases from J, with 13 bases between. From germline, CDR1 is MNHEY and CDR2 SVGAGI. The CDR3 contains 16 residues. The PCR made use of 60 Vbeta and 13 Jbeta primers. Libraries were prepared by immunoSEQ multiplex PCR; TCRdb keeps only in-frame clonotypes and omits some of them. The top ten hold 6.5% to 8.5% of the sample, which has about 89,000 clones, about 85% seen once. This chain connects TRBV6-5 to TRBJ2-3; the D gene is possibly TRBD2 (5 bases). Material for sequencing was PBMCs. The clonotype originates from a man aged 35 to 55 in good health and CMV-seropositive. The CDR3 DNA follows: TGTGCCAGCAGTTACTCTACACCACCGGGAACAGATACGCAGTATTTT. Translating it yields CASSYSTPPGTDTQYF.